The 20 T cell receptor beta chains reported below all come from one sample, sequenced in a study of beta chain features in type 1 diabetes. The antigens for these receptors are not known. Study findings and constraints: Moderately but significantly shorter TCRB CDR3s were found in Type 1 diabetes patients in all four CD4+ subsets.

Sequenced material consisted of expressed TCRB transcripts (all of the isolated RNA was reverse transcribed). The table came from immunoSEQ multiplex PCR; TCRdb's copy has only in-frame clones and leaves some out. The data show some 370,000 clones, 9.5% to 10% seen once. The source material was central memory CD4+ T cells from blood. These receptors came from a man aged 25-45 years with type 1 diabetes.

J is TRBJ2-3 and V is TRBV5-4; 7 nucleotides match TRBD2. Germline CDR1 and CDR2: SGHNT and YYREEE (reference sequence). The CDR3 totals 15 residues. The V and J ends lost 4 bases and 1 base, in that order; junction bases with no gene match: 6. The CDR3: CASSEAGYGTDTQYF. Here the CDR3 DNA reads TGTGCCAGCAGCGAAGCGGGATACGGCACAGATACGCAGTATTTT.

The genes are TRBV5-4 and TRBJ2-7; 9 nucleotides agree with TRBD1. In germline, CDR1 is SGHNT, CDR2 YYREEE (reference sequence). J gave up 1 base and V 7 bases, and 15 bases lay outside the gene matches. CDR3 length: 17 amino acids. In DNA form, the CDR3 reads TGTGCCAGCCGCGACTTGGACACGGACAGGGGTTCCTACGAGCAGTACTTC. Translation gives CASRDLDTDRGSYEQYF.

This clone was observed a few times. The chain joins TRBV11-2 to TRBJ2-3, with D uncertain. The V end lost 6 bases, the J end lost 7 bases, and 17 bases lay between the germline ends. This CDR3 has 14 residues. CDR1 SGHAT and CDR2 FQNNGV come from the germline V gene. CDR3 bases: TGTGCCAGCAGTGACTGGTACCAGGAGAATACGCAGTATTTT. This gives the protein CASSDWYQENTQYF.

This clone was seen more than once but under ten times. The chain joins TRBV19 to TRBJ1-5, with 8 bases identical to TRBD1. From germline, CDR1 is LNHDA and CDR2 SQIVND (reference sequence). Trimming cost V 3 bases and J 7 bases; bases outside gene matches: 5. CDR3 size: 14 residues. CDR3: CASSIQTGDQPQHF. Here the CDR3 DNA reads TGTGCCAGTAGTATCCAGACAGGGGACCAGCCCCAGCATTTT.

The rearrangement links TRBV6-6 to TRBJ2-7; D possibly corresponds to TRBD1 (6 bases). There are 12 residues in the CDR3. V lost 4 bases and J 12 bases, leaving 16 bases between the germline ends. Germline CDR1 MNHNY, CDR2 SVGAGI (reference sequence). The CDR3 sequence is CASSFTTGFRYF. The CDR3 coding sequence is TGTGCCAGCAGTTTCACTACAGGGTTTCGGTACTTC.

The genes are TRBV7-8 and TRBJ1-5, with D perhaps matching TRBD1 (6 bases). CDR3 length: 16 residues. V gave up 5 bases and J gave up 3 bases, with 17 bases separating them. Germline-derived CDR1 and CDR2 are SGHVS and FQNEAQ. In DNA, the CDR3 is TGTGCCAGCAGCCCTACAAACAGGGTGGCCAATCAGCCCCAGCATTTT. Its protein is CASSPTNRVANQPQHF.

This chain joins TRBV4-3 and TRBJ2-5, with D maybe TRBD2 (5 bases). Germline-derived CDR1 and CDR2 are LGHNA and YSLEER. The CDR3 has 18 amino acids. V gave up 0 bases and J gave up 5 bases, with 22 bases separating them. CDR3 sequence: CASSQDPPGSGSQETQYF. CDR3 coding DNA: TGCGCCAGCAGCCAAGATCCGCCGGGAAGCGGATCCCAGGAGACCCAGTACTTC.

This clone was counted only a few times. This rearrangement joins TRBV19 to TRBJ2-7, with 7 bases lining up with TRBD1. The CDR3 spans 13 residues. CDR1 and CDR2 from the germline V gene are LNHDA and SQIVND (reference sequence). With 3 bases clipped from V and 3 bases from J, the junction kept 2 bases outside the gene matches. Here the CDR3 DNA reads TGTGCCAGTAGTATGACAGGGAGCTACGAGCAGTACTTC. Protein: CASSMTGSYEQYF. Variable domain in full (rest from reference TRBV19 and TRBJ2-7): DGGITQSPKYLFRKEGQNVTLSCEQNLNHDAMYWYRQDPGQGLRLIYYSQIVNDFQKGDIAEGYSVSREKKESFPLTVTSAQKNPTAFYLCASSMTGSYEQYFGPGTRLTVT.

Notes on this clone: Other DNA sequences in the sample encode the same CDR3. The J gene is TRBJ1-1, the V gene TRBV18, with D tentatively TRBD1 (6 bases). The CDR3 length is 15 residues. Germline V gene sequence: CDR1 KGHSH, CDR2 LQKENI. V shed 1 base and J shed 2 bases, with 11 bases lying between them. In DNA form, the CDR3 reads TGTGCCAGCTCACCACAAACAGGGCTAAACACTGAAGCTTTCTTT. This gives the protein CASSPQTGLNTEAFF. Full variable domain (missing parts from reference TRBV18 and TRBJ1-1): NAGVMQNPRHLVRRRGQEARLRCSPMKGHSHVYWYRQLPEEGLKFMVYLQKENIIDESGMPKERFSAEFPKEGPSILRIQQVVRGDSAAYFCASSPQTGLNTEAFFGQGTRLTVV.

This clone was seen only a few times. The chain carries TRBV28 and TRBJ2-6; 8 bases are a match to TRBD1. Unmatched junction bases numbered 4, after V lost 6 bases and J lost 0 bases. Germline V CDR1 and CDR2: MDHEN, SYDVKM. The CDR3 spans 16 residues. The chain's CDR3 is CASSQTGDSGANVLTF. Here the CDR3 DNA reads TGTGCCAGCAGCCAGACAGGGGACTCTGGGGCCAACGTCCTGACTTTC.

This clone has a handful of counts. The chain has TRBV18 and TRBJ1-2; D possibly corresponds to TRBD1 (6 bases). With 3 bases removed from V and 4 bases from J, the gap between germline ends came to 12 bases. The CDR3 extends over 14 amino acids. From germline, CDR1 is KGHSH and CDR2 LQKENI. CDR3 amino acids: CASSPLGRGYGYTF. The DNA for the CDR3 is TGTGCCAGCTCACCTTTGGGCAGGGGCTATGGCTACACCTTC.

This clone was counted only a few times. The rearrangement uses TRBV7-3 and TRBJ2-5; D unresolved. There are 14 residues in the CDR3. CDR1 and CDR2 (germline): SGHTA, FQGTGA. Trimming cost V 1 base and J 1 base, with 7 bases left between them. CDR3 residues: CASSLSQTQETQYF. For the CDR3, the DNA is TGTGCCAGCAGCTTAAGCCAGACCCAAGAGACCCAGTACTTC. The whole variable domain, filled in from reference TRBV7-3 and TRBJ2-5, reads GAGVSQTPSNKVTEKGKYVELRCDPISGHTALYWYRQSLGQGPEFLIYFQGTGAADDSGLPNDRFFAVRPEGSVSTLKIQRTERGDSAVYLCASSLSQTQETQYFGPGTRLLVL.

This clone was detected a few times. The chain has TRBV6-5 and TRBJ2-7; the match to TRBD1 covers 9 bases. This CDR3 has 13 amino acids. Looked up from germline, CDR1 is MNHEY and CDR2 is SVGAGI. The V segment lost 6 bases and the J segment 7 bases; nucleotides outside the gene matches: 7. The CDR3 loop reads CASRRDRVEEQYF. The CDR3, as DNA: TGTGCCAGCAGGCGGGACAGGGTCGAGGAGCAGTACTTC.

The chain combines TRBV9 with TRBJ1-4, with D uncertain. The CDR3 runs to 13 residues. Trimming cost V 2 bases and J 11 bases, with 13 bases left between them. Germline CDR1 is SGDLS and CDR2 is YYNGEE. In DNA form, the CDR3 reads TGTGCCAGCAGCGTTTTACCTCTCGACAAACTGTTTTTT. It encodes CASSVLPLDKLFF.

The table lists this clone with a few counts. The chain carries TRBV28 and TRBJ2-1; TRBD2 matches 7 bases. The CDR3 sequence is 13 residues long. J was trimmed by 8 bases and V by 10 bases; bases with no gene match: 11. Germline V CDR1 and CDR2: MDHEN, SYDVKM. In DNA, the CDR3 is TGTGCCACCTTAGTGAGTCGGGGGGATGAGCAGTTCTTC. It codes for CATLVSRGDEQFF.

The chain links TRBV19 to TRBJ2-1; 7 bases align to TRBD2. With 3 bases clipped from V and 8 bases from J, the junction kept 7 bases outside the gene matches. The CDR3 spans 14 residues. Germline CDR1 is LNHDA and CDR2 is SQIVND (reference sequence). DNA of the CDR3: TGTGCCAGTAGTATGAGAGGGAGGGCCGATGAGCAGTTCTTC. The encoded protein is CASSMRGRADEQFF.

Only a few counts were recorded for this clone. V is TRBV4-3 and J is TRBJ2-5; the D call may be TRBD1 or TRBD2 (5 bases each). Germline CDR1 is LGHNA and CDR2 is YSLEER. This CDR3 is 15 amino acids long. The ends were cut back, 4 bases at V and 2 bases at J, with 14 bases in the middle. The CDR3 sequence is CASSPTGAGQETQYF. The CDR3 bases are TGCGCCAGCAGCCCGACCGGGGCAGGTCAAGAGACCCAGTACTTC.

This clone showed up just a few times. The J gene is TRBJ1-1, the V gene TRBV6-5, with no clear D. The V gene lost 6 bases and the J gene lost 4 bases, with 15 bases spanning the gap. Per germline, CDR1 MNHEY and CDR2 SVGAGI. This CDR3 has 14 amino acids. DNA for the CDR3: TGTGCCAGCAGAGAGACCGGAACGGGCACTGAAGCTTTCTTT. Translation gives CASRETGTGTEAFF.

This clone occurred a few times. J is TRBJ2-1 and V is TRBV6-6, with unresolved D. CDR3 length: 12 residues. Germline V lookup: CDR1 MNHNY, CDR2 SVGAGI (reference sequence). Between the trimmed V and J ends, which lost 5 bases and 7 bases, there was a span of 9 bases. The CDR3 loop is CASSALRNEQFF. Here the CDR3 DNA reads TGTGCCAGCAGTGCTCTCAGGAATGAGCAGTTCTTC.

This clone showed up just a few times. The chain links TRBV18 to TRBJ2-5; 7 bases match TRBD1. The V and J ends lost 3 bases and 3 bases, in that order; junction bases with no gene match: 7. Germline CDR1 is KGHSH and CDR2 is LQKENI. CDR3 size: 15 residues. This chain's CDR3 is CASSPQWTGKETQYF. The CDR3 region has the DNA TGTGCCAGCTCACCGCAATGGACAGGAAAAGAGACCCAGTACTTC.